This record concerns one T cell receptor (beta chain) sequence. This record comes from a study of cytomegalovirus exposure and HLA in healthy donors. Study-wide context: It was reported in a later analysis that the same platform had been used for the roughly 130 validation repertoires as for the approximately 670 first-cohort repertoires.

The donors formed part of the approximately 110-subject validation cohort, distinct from the roughly 730-subject first cohort. This CDR3 has 17 amino acids. CDR1 and CDR2 (germline): SGHRS, YFSETQ. The ends lost 0 bases at V and 2 bases at J; junction bases unmatched: 10. The table came from immunoSEQ multiplex PCR; TCRdb's copy has only in-frame clones and leaves some out. The data show tens of thousands of clones, 94% seen once. The chain recombines TRBV5-1 with TRBJ2-7, with 8 nucleotides matching TRBD1. Material for sequencing was PBMCs. The sequence came from a woman between 18 and 29 years old in good health and CMV-seropositive. This chain's CDR3 is CASSLGASGTGPYEQYF. CDR3 DNA: TGCGCCAGCAGCTTGGGGGCCTCGGGGACAGGACCCTACGAGCAGTACTTC.